The present T cell receptor (beta chain) was sequenced within a study of chemoradiotherapy in HPV16-positive cancers. Study-wide results and limits: For HPV16-positive patients, expanding HPV-responsive T cells associated with longer recurrence-free survival. Non-HPV-specific T cells did not expand in tumors during treatment, whereas candidate HPV-specific clones and E7-related motifs did.

J lost 3 bases, V lost 8 bases, and 4 bases had no gene match. This CDR3 has 13 residues. Germline V gene sequence: CDR1 ENHRY, CDR2 SYGVKD. On this clone: Its antigen is not known.

Method: immunoSEQ multiplex PCR; TCRdb's copy keeps in-frame clones and lacks some. The profile shows 2,500 to 3,500 clones, roughly 90% of them singletons. The rearrangement links TRBV10-3 to TRBJ1-3, with TRBD1 matching 7 bases. This receptor was identified in a human donor with HPV-associated anogenital cancer. This specimen was tumor tissue, taken from a patient who underwent chemoradiotherapy. CDR3 loop: CAIRDSLGNTIYF. The CDR3 DNA follows: TGTGCCATCCGGGACAGCCTTGGAAACACCATATATTTT.